The 7 T cell receptor beta chains below all came from one sample that was sequenced in a study of blood T cells in healthy people across ages. Primers used in a second PCR of roughly 7 to 11 cycles were a sample-barcoded 5' primer and a J-beta primer mix. MiXCR, applied by TCRdb to the 5' RACE reads, yields one record per CDR3 protein. The table records about 680,000 distinct CDR3 sequences, 49% of them present only once. Sequenced material: blood. Receptor source: a woman in her sixties or seventies in good health.

The chain uses TRBV7-9 and TRBJ2-2, with D hard to call. V shed 5 bases and J shed 7 bases, with 5 bases lying between them. CDR1 is SEHNR and CDR2 is FQNEAQ in the germline V gene (reference sequence). The CDR3 length is 11 residues. The CDR3 bases are TGTGCCAGCAGCCCCAGCGGGGAGCTGTTTTTT. This translates into CASSPSGELFF.

The rearrangement uses TRBV7-2 and TRBJ1-1, with D unclear. Germline V gene lookup returns CDR1 SGHTA and CDR2 FQGNSA. V was clipped by 4 bases and J by 6 bases, with 12 bases between them. The CDR3 contains 13 residues. The CDR3 reads CASSSDPVAEAFF. DNA of the CDR3: TGTGCCAGCAGCTCCGACCCTGTCGCTGAAGCTTTCTTT.

This clonotype was seen more than once but under ten times. The chain has TRBV10-3 and TRBJ2-7; D not certain. The CDR3 sequence is 14 residues long. The germline V gene has CDR1 ENHRY and CDR2 SYGVKD. Trimming left V 10 bases short and J 3 bases short, with 19 bases between. CDR3 residues: CATTFGPPNYEQYF. As DNA, the CDR3 is TGTGCCACAACCTTTGGGCCCCCTAACTACGAGCAGTACTTC.

The V gene is TRBV28, the J gene TRBJ1-4, with TRBD1 as a possible D gene (6 bases). The germline gives CDR1 MDHEN, CDR2 SYDVKM. V lost 5 bases, J lost 8 bases, and 18 bases lay in between. The length of the CDR3 is 15 residues. The CDR3 is CASSITGKGSEKLFF. CDR3 bases: TGTGCCAGCAGTATCACAGGGAAAGGAAGCGAAAAACTGTTTTTT.

This chain uses TRBV6-1 with TRBJ2-6; 7 bases line up with TRBD1. CDR1 MNHNS and CDR2 SASEGT come from the germline V gene. V lost 6 bases and J lost 2; bases outside the gene matches: 16. The CDR3 length is 19 residues. DNA of the CDR3: TGTGCCAGCAGCCGACGACCGGGACAGCCGAAGCCTGGGGCCAACGTCCTGACTTTC. Protein: CASSRRPGQPKPGANVLTF.

This chain connects TRBV10-3 to TRBJ1-1; TRBD1 is a possible D gene (6 bases). The germline V gene has CDR1 ENHRY and CDR2 SYGVKD. The CDR3 is 14 amino acids. V lost 4 bases to trimming and J lost 7 bases, with 16 bases between them. The CDR3 reads CAISGPGTPSEAFF. CDR3 bases: TGTGCCATCAGTGGGCCCGGGACACCTAGTGAAGCTTTCTTT.

The rearrangement uses TRBV20-1 and TRBJ2-4, with D maybe TRBD2 (5 bases). Germline CDR1 is DFQATT and CDR2 is SNEGSKA (reference sequence). Trimming left V 0 bases short and J 9 bases short, with 6 bases between. This CDR3 spans 11 amino acids. The CDR3 region is CSARDRGIQYF. The CDR3 nucleotides are TGCAGTGCTAGAGACCGGGGCATTCAGTACTTC.